Listed below are T cell receptor beta chains from one sample, sequenced in a study of CD8 T cells in Susac syndrome. MiXCR, run by TCRdb on the immunoSEQ multiplex PCR reads, gives a single entry per CDR3 protein. The sample holds some 190,000 distinct CDR3 sequences, over 85% seen once. The sequencing input was CD4+ T cells from PBMCs. The receptor set was obtained from a human donor in good health. CDR3s include the opening cysteine and the closing phenylalanine or tryptophan. Each record gives: V gene, D gene, clone size, J gene, CDR3 protein, CDR3 DNA. The D gene is left open where the match is weak. Size is stated for part of the rows, as once, few or many counts, or as a class when the clone is expanded.

TRBV20-1	NA	NA	TRBJ2-1	CSARDFNGQYSYNEQFF	TGCAGTGCTAGAGATTTCAACGGGCAATACTCCTACAATGAGCAGTTCTTC
TRBV7-9	NA	NA	TRBJ1-1	CASRETGNTEAFF	TGTGCCAGCAGAGAGACAGGGAACACTGAAGCTTTCTTT
TRBV5-1	NA	NA	TRBJ2-2	CASSFEGGLNTGELFF	TGCGCCAGCAGCTTTGAGGGAGGCTTGAACACCGGGGAGCTGTTTTTT
TRBV5-1	TRBD1	NA	TRBJ2-7	CASSLVGQDYEQYF	TGCGCCAGCAGCTTGGTAGGACAGGACTACGAGCAGTACTTC
TRBV29-1	NA	NA	TRBJ2-3	CSAAGQTSTDTQYF	TGCAGCGCCGCGGGGCAGACTAGCACAGATACGCAGTATTTT
TRBV15	NA	NA	TRBJ2-7	CATSRPFQGREQYF	TGTGCCACCAGCAGACCTTTTCAGGGACGCGAGCAGTACTTC
TRBV7-9	NA	NA	TRBJ2-1	CASSSLGGNYNEQFF	TGTGCCAGCAGCTCCCTTGGCGGGAACTACAATGAGCAGTTCTTC
TRBV20-1	NA	NA	TRBJ1-1	CSARQSTPRAFF	TGCAGTGCCAGACAGTCCACCCCTCGAGCTTTCTTT
TRBV25-1	NA	NA	TRBJ2-2	CASSGLTGSGTGELFF	TGTGCCAGCAGTGGATTAACAGGTTCCGGCACCGGGGAGCTGTTTTTT
TRBV12-3/TRBV12-4	TRBD1	once	TRBJ2-1	CASSQRQGNNEQFF	TGTGCCAGCAGTCAGAGACAGGGGAACAATGAGCAGTTCTTC
TRBV19	NA	NA	TRBJ2-6	CASRGLSGANVLTF	TGTGCCTCCCGAGGGCTCTCTGGGGCCAACGTCCTGACTTTC
TRBV30	NA	NA	TRBJ1-2	CAWSPLGLYGYTF	TGTGCCTGGAGCCCCTTAGGGTTGTATGGCTACACCTTC
TRBV29-1	TRBD1	NA	TRBJ2-7	CSVNRGIHEQYF	TGCAGCGTGAACAGGGGGATCCACGAGCAGTACTTC
TRBV27	NA	NA	TRBJ2-7	CASSLLGGGVYEQYF	TGTGCCAGCAGTTTATTAGGGGGGGGAGTCTACGAGCAGTACTTC
TRBV30	NA	NA	TRBJ2-1	CAWSVGRAGNNEQFF	TGTGCCTGGAGTGTTGGCAGGGCGGGCAACAATGAGCAGTTCTTC
TRBV4-3	NA	NA	TRBJ1-1	CASSQRVGRNTEAFF	TGCGCCAGCAGCCAAAGGGTGGGCAGGAACACTGAAGCTTTCTTT
TRBV20-1	TRBD2	NA	TRBJ2-1	CSAPIAGGHNEQFF	TGCAGTGCTCCGATAGCGGGAGGGCATAATGAGCAGTTCTTC
TRBV29-1	NA	NA	TRBJ2-7	CSVDEMDEQYF	TGCAGCGTTGATGAGATGGACGAGCAGTACTTC
TRBV27	TRBD1	NA	TRBJ1-5	CASSSRTGVQPQHF	TGTGCCAGCAGTTCTCGGACAGGGGTTCAGCCCCAGCATTTT
TRBV29-1	TRBD2	NA	TRBJ2-2	CSVGRTSGTGELFF	TGCAGCGTTGGGAGAACTAGCGGCACCGGGGAGCTGTTTTTT
TRBV5-4	TRBD2	NA	TRBJ2-1	CASSLAFASGSNEQFF	TGTGCCAGCAGCTTGGCGTTCGCTAGCGGGAGCAATGAGCAGTTCTTC
TRBV30	NA	NA	TRBJ1-2	CAWEGEEGVDGYTF	TGTGCCTGGGAAGGGGAAGAAGGGGTAGATGGCTACACCTTC
TRBV7-2	TRBD1	once	TRBJ2-1	CASSLFGTGIHNEQFF	TGTGCCAGCAGCTTATTCGGGACAGGGATCCACAATGAGCAGTTCTTC
TRBV28	NA	NA	TRBJ2-7	CASRSDGSYEQYF	TGTGCCAGCAGGTCGGACGGTTCCTACGAGCAGTACTTC
TRBV9	NA	NA	TRBJ2-3	CASSVGGSRADTQYF	TGTGCCAGCAGCGTAGGGGGGTCTAGGGCAGATACGCAGTATTTT
TRBV20-1	NA	NA	TRBJ2-5	CSAREGWTQETQYF	TGCAGTGCTAGAGAAGGCTGGACCCAAGAGACCCAGTACTTC
TRBV14	NA	NA	TRBJ2-2	CASSLQSTGELFF	TGTGCCAGCAGCCTCCAGTCTACCGGGGAGCTGTTTTTT
TRBV18	NA	once	TRBJ2-3	CASSPGQYTQYF	TGTGCCAGCTCACCAGGACAATATACGCAGTATTTT
TRBV20-1	NA	NA	TRBJ2-3	CSARGEDTQYF	TGCAGTGCTAGAGGAGAAGATACGCAGTATTTT
TRBV29-1	NA	NA	TRBJ1-1	CSAWTDMNTEAFF	TGCAGCGCCTGGACAGACATGAACACTGAAGCTTTCTTT
TRBV29-1	NA	NA	TRBJ1-4	CSVDRTGSDEKLFF	TGCAGCGTTGATCGGACTGGCAGCGATGAAAAACTGTTTTTT
TRBV12-3/TRBV12-4	TRBD2	NA	TRBJ2-7	CASSLVAGASYEQYF	TGTGCCAGCAGTTTAGTAGCGGGGGCCTCCTACGAGCAGTACTTC
TRBV20-1	TRBD2	NA	TRBJ2-7	CSASTAGGIAGEQYF	TGCAGTGCCAGCACAGCGGGAGGGATCGCCGGGGAGCAGTACTTC
TRBV15	TRBD1	NA	TRBJ2-1	CATSRVDRGNEQFF	TGTGCCACCAGCAGAGTGGACAGGGGCAATGAGCAGTTCTTC
TRBV5-1	NA	NA	TRBJ2-3	CASSLVAGVTDTQYF	TGCGCCAGCAGCTTGGTTGCGGGCGTCACAGATACGCAGTATTTT
TRBV4-1	NA	NA	TRBJ1-1	CASSQGGENTEAFF	TGCGCCAGCAGCCAAGGGGGGGAGAACACTGAAGCTTTCTTT
TRBV2	TRBD1	NA	TRBJ2-3	CASSGQGGTDTQYF	TGTGCCAGCAGCGGACAGGGGGGCACAGATACGCAGTATTTT
TRBV7-9	NA	NA	TRBJ2-2	CASSLLGVVNTGELFF	TGTGCCAGCAGCTTACTGGGAGTGGTGAACACCGGGGAGCTGTTTTTT
TRBV28	TRBD2	NA	TRBJ2-1	CASSFQRDRVLAGGFNEQFF	TGTGCCAGCAGTTTCCAAAGGGACAGGGTACTAGCGGGAGGGTTTAATGAGCAGTTCTTC
TRBV15	NA	NA	TRBJ2-2	CATSTGAGAGELFF	TGTGCCACCAGCACCGGGGCGGGTGCCGGGGAGCTGTTTTTT
TRBV12-3/TRBV12-4	NA	NA	TRBJ2-6	CASIRTGANVLTF	TGTGCCAGCATTCGTACTGGGGCCAACGTCCTGACTTTC